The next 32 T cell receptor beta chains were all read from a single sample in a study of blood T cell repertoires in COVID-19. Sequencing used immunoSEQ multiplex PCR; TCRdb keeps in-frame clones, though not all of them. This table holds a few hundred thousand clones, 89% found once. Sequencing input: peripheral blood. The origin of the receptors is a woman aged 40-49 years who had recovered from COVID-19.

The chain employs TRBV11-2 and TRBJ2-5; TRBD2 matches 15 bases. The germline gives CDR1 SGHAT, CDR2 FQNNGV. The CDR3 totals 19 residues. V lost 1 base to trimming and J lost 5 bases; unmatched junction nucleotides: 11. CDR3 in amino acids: CASSLVNGLAGGPRETQYF. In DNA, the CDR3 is TGTGCCAGCAGCTTAGTGAACGGACTAGCGGGAGGGCCGCGGGAGACCCAGTACTTC.

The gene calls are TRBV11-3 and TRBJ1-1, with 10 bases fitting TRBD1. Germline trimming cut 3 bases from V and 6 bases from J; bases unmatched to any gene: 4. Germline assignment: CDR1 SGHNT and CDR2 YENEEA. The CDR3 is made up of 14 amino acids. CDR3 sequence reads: CASSFGTGASEAFF. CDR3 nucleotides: TGTGCCAGCAGCTTCGGGACAGGGGCGTCTGAAGCTTTCTTT.

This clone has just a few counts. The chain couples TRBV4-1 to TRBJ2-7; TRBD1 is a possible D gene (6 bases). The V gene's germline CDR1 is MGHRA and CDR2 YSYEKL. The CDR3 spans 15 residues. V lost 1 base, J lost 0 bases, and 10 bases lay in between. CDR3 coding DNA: TGCGCCAGCAGCCAAGGGGCGGACAGCTCCTACGAGCAGTACTTC. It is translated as CASSQGADSSYEQYF.

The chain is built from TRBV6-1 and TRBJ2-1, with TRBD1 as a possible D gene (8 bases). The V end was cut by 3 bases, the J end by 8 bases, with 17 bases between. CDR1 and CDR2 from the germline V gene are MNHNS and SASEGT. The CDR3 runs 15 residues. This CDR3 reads CASSDKQGEGDEQFF. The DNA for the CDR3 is TGTGCCAGCAGTGACAAACAGGGGGAGGGGGATGAGCAGTTCTTC.

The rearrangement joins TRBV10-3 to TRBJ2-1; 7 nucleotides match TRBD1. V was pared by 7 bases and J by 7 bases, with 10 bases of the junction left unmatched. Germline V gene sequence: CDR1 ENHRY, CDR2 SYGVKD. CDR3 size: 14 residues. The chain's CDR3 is CAITGAGGLNEQFF. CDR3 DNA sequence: TGTGCCATCACAGGGGCAGGGGGTTTGAATGAGCAGTTCTTC.

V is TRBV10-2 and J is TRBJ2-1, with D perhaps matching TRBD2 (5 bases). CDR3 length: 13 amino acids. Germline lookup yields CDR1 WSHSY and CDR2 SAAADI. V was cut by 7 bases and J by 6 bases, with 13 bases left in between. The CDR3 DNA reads TGCGCCAGCAAAGTACTAGATTTCAATGAGCAGTTCTTC. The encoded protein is CASKVLDFNEQFF.

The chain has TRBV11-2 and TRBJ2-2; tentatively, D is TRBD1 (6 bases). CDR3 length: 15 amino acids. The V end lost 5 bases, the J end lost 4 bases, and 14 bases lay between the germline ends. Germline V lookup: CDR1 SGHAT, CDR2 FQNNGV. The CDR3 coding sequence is TGTGCCAGCAGCATTCCGGGACATCGCACCGGGGAGCTGTTTTTT. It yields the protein CASSIPGHRTGELFF.

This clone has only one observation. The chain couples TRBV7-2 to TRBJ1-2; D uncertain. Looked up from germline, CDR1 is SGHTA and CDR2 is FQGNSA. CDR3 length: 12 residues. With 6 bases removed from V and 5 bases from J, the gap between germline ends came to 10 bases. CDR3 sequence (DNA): TGTGCCAGCAGGGAGGGTAAATATGGCTACACCTTC. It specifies CASREGKYGYTF.

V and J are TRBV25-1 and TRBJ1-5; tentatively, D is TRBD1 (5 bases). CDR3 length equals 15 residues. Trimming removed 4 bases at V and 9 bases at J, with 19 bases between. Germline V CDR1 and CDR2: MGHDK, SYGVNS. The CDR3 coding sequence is TGTGCCAGCAGTGCCTCAATGGGGCCCGCTGGGCCCCAGCATTTT. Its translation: CASSASMGPAGPQHF.

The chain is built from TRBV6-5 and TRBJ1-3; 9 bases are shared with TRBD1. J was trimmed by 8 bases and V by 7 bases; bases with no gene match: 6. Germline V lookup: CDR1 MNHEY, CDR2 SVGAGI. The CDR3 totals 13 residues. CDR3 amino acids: CASTDRGGDTIYF. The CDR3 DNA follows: TGTGCCAGCACGGACAGGGGAGGGGACACCATATATTTT.

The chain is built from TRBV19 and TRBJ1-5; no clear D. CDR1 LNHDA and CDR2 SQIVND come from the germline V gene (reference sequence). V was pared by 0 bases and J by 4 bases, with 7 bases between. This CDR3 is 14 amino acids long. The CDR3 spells CASSIEQPNQPQHF. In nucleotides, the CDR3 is TGTGCCAGTAGTATAGAACAGCCTAATCAGCCCCAGCATTTT.

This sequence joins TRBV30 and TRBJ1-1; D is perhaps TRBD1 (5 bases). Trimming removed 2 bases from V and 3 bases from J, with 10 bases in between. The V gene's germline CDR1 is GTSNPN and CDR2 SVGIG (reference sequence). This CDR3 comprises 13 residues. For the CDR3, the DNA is TGTGCCTGGAGTAGACGGGGGGACACTGAAGCTTTCTTT. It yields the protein CAWSRRGDTEAFF.

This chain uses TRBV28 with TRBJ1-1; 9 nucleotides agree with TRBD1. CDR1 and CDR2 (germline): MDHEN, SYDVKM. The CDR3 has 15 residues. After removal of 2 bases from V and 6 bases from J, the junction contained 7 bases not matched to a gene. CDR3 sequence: CASSLPGTGTPEAFF. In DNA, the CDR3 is TGTGCCAGCAGTTTACCCGGGACAGGGACCCCTGAAGCTTTCTTT.

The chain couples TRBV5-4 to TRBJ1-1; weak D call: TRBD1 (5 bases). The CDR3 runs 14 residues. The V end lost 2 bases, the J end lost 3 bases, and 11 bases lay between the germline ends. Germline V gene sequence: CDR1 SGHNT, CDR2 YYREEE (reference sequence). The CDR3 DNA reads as TGTGCCAGCAGCTTCGCCGACAGTTACACTGAAGCTTTCTTT. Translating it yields CASSFADSYTEAFF.

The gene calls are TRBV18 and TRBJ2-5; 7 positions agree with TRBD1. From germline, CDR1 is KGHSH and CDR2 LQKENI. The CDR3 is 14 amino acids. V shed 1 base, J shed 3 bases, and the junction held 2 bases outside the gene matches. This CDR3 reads CASSPLQGEETQYF. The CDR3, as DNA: TGTGCCAGCTCACCACTGCAGGGGGAAGAGACCCAGTACTTC.

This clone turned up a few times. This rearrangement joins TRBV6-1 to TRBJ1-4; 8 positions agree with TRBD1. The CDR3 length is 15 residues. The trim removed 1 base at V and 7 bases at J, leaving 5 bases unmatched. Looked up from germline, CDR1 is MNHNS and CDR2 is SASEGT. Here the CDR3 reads CASSEGTGGSEKLFF. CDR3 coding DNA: TGTGCCAGCAGTGAAGGAACAGGGGGTAGTGAAAAACTGTTTTTT.

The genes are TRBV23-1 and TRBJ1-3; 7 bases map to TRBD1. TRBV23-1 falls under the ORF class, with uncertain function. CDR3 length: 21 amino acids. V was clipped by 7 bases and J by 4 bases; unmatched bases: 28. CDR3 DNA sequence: TGCGCCAGCACCGACACCGGGACAGTTCACCAAGAGGGTCCTTACGGAAACACCATATATTTT. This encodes CASTDTGTVHQEGPYGNTIYF.

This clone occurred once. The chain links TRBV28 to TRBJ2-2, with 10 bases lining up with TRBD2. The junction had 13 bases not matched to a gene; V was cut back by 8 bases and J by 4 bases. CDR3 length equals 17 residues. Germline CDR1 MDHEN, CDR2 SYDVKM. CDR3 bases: TGTGCCAGCTTGGGAATAAGAGCGGGGGGGCGCACCGGGGAGCTGTTTTTT. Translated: CASLGIRAGGRTGELFF.

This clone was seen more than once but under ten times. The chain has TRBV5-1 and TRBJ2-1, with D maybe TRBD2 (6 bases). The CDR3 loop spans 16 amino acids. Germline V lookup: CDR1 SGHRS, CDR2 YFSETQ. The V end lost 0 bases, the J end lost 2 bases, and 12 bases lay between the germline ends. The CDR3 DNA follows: TGCGCCAGCAGCTTGGGAGTCCAGCGGGCCTACAATGAGCAGTTCTTC. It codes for CASSLGVQRAYNEQFF.

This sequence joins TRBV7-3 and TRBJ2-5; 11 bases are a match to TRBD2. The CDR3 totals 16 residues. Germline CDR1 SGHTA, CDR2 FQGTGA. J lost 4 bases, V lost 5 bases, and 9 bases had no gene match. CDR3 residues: CASSTLLAGALETQYF. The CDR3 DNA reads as TGTGCCAGCAGCACTTTACTAGCGGGGGCCTTAGAGACCCAGTACTTC.

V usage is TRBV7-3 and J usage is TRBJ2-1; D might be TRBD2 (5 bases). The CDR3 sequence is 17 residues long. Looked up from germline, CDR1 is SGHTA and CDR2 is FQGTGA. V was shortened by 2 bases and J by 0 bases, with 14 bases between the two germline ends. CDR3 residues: CASSLFPPGSSYNEQFF. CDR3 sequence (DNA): TGTGCCAGCAGCTTATTTCCTCCGGGGAGCTCCTACAATGAGCAGTTCTTC.

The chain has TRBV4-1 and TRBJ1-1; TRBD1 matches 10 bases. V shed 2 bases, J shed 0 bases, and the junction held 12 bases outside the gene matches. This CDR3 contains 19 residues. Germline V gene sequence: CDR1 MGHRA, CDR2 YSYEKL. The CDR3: CASSQRPRGTGAMNTEAFF. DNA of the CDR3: TGCGCCAGCAGCCAACGCCCCCGTGGGACAGGGGCCATGAACACTGAAGCTTTCTTT.

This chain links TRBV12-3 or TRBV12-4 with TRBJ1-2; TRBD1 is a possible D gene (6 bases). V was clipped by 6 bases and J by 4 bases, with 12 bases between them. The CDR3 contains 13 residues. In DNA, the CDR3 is TGTGCCAGCAGCCCACAGGGATTCTATGGCTACACCTTC. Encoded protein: CASSPQGFYGYTF.

Here the CDR3 DNA reads TGTGCCAGCAGCGCTCTCCGGGAGCCATTAGTTAGAGATACGCAGTATTTT. This sequence encodes CASSALREPLVRDTQYF. The chain carries TRBV11-3 and TRBJ2-3; TRBD2 might be the D (6 bases). CDR3 size: 17 residues. V lost 5 bases and J lost 5, with 23 bases in between. The germline V gene has CDR1 SGHNT and CDR2 YENEEA.

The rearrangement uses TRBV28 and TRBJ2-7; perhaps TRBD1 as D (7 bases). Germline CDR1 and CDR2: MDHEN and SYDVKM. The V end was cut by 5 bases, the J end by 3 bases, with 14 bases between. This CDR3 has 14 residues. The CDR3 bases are TGTGCCAGCAGTCCCCGACAGGGAGGCTACGAGCAGTACTTC. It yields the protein CASSPRQGGYEQYF.

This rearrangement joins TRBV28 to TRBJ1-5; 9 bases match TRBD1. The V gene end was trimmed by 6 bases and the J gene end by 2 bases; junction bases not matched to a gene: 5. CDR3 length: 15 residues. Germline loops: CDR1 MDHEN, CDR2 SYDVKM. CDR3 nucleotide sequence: TGTGCCAGCAGAAAACAGGGGGCGGGCAATCAGCCCCAGCATTTT. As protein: CASRKQGAGNQPQHF. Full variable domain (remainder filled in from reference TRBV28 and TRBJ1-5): DVKVTQSSRYLVKRTGEKVFLECVQDMDHENMFWYRQDPGLGLRLIYFSYDVKMKEKGDIPEGYSVSREKKERFSLILESASTNQTSMYLCASRKQGAGNQPQHFGDGTRLSIL.

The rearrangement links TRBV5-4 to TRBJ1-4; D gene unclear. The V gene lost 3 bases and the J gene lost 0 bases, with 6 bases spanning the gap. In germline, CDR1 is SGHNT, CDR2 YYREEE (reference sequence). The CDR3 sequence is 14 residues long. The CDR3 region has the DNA TGTGCCAGCAGCTCCCATGCAACTAATGAAAAACTGTTTTTT. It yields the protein CASSSHATNEKLFF.

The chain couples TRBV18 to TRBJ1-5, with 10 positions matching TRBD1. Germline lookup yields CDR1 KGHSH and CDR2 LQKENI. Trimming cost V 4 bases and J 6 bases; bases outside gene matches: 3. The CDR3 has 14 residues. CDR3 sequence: CASSLDRGLQPQHF. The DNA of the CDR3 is TGTGCCAGCTCACTAGACAGGGGGCTTCAGCCCCAGCATTTT.

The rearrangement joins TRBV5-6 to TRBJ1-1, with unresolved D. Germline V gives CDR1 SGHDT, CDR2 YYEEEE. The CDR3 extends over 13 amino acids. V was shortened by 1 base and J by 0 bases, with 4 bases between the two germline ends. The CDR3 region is CASSLYMNTEAFF. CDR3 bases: TGTGCCAGCAGCTTGTATATGAACACTGAAGCTTTCTTT.

The CDR3 DNA sequence: TGCAGCGCTTCATACCTGAGCTCCTACAATGAGCAGTTCTTC. This encodes CSASYLSSYNEQFF. The chain uses TRBV29-1 and TRBJ2-1; D gene ambiguous. This CDR3 contains 14 residues. Germline V gives CDR1 SQVTM, CDR2 ANQGSEA. V was pared by 7 bases and J by 0 bases, with 13 bases between.

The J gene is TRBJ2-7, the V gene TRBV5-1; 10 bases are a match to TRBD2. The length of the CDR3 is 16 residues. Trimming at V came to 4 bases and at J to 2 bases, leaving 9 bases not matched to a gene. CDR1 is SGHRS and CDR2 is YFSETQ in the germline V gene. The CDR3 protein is CASSPTRTSGTYEQYF. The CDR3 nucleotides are TGCGCCAGCAGCCCGACCCGGACTAGCGGAACCTACGAGCAGTACTTC. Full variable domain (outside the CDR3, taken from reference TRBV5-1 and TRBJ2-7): KAGVTQTPRYLIKTRGQQVTLSCSPISGHRSVSWYQQTPGQGLQFLFEYFSETQRNKGNFPGRFSGRQFSNSRSEMNVSTLELGDSALYLCASSPTRTSGTYEQYFGPGTRLTVT.

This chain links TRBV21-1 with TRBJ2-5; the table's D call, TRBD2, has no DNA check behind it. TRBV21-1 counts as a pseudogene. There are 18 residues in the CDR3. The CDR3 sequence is CASSKGLAGVDGEETQYF. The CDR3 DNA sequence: TGTGCCAGCAGCAAAGGACTAGCGGGAGTTGATGGGGAAGAGACCCAGTACTTC.